This T cell receptor (beta chain) emerged from a study of blood T cell repertoires in COVID-19. Overall study: The United States, Italy and Spain supplied acute and convalescent COVID-19 samples.

Measured with immunoSEQ multiplex PCR; TCRdb has only the in-frame clones, and not every one. This sample has 55,000 to 80,000 clones, with 74% found just once. CDR1 SGDLS and CDR2 YYNGEE come from the germline V gene. The CDR3 runs to 21 residues. V shed 3 bases, J shed 0 bases, and the junction held 23 bases outside the gene matches. This clonotype was obtained from a woman at least 80 years old with acute or convalescent COVID-19. The V gene is TRBV9, the J gene TRBJ2-7, with 8 bases matching TRBD1. The sample consisted of peripheral blood. The CDR3 nucleotides read TGTGCCAGCAGCGGGGGAACCGGACAGGGTAAAGGTACCCAACCCTCCTACGAGCAGTACTTC. This gives the protein CASSGGTGQGKGTQPSYEQYF.